Following are 3 T cell receptor beta chains from one sample sequenced in a study of cytomegalovirus exposure and HLA in healthy donors (dated by TCRdb to about 2017). The library was produced with the immunoSEQ multiplex PCR assay. Drawn from immuneACCESS, this table holds only the in-frame rearrangements with V and J called that TCRdb kept. Clones are partly lost; checked studies trace under half to an unresolved V gene and leave the rest unexplained. In this sample the table shows roughly 150,000 clones, approximately 91% of which occur a single time. About 3.5% of the sample belongs to the ten largest clones. Source material: PBMCs. The receptors shown here come from a woman aged 18-30 years in good health and CMV-seropositive.

The rearrangement uses TRBV11-3 and TRBJ2-5; TRBD2 is a possible D gene (6 bases). Germline assignment: CDR1 SGHNT and CDR2 YENEEA. This CDR3 has 14 residues. The ends were cut back, 5 bases at V and 2 bases at J, with 12 bases in the middle. The CDR3 DNA is TGTGCCAGCAGCCTACGGGGAGGTCAAGAGACCCAGTACTTC. Protein sequence: CASSLRGGQETQYF.

The chain employs TRBV27 and TRBJ2-7, with 8 bases that match TRBD2. Losses at the gene ends were 5 bases for V and 4 bases for J; bases not matched to a gene: 7. In germline, CDR1 is MNHEY, CDR2 SMNVEV (reference sequence). This CDR3 is 14 amino acids long. In DNA, the CDR3 is TGTGCCAGCAGTCACGGGACTAGAAGGTACGAGCAGTACTTC. The encoded protein is CASSHGTRRYEQYF.

Concerning this clone itself: In this CDR3 the conserved last residue, phenylalanine or tryptophan, is missing, so a read error is likely. The DNA is omitted, as the CDR3 cannot be located on it reliably, and the CDR3 follows TCRdb's listing. The chain has TRBV29-1 and TRBJ2-7; TRBD2 was called by the table and not checked on the DNA. Germline V gene lookup returns CDR1 SQVTM and CDR2 ANQGSEA. The CDR3 totals 11 residues, both ends included. The CDR3 spells CSVEDGWGVIL.